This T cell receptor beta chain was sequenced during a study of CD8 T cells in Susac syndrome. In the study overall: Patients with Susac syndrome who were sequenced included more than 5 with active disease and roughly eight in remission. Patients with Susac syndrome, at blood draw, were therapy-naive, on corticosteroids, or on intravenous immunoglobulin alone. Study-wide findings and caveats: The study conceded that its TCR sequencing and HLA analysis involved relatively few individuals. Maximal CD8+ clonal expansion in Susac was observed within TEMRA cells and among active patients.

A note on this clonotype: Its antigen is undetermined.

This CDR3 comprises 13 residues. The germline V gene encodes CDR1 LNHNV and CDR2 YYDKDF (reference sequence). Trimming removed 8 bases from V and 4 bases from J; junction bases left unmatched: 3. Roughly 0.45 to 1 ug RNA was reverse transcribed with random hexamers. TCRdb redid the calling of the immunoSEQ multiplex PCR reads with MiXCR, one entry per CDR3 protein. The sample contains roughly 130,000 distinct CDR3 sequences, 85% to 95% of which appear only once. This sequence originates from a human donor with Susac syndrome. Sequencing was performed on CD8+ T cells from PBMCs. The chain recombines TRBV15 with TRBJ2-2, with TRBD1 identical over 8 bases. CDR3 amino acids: CATRTGGTGELFF. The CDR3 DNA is TGTGCCACCCGTACAGGGGGCACCGGGGAGCTGTTTTTT. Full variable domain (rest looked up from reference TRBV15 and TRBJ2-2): DAMVIQNPRYQVTQFGKPVTLSCSQTLNHNVMYWYQQKSSQAPKLLFHYYDKDFNNEADTPDNFQSRRPNTSFCFLDIRSPGLGDTAMYLCATRTGGTGELFFGEGSRLTVL.